Here is one TCR beta chain with its context. These data originate in a study of blood T cell repertoires in COVID-19. In the study overall: T cells, B-cell-depleted T cells, or PBMCs provided the cDNA or gDNA that served as material.

Profiled with immunoSEQ multiplex PCR; TCRdb holds only in-frame clones, not every one. The sample lists over 85,000 clones; about 85% were seen once. Per the germline V gene, CDR1 is LGHNA and CDR2 is YSLEER. The CDR3 consists of 15 residues. The V gene lost 2 bases and the J gene lost 7 bases, with 17 bases spanning the gap. The sample taken for sequencing was peripheral blood. The gene calls are TRBV4-3 and TRBJ1-2; D might be TRBD1 (6 bases). The TCR was taken from a human donor in a cohort sampled during active COVID-19. CDR3 nucleotides: TGCGCCAGCAGCCAAAGCCGACAGGCCCTTTTTGGCTACACCTTC. Translation: CASSQSRQALFGYTF.